This T cell receptor (beta chain) was captured by sequencing in a study of cytomegalovirus exposure and HLA in healthy donors. The study ran its PCR with 60 Vbeta and 13 Jbeta primers. Libraries were prepared by immunoSEQ multiplex PCR; TCRdb keeps only in-frame clonotypes and omits some of them. The table lists around 85,000 clones, 70% to 75% of them singletons. Trimming took off 8 bases at V and 4 bases at J, with 16 bases between the two ends. Germline lookup yields CDR1 MGHRA and CDR2 YSYEKL. The CDR3 is 14 amino acids. This chain connects TRBV4-1 to TRBJ2-3; a possible D gene is TRBD2 (5 bases). This TCR was recovered from a man in his sixties in good health and CMV-seronegative. The sequenced material came from PBMCs. CDR3 sequence reads: CASSLYGEPDTQYF. CDR3 nucleotide sequence: TGCGCCAGCTCTCTCTACGGGGAACCAGATACGCAGTATTTT.